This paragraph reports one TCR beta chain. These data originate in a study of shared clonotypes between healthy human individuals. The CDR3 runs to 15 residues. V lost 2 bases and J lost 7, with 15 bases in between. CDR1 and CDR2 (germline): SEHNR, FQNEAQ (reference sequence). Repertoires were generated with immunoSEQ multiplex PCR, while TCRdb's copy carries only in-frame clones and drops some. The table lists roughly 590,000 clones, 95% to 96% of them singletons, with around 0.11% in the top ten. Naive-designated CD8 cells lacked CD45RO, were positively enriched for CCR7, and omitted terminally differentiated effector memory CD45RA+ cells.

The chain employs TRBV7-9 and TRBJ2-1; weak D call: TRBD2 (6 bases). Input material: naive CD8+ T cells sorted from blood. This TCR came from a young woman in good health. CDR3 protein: CASSLSFGDLNEQFF. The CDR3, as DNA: TGTGCCAGCAGCTTAAGTTTTGGGGACTTAAATGAGCAGTTCTTC.